This entry features one TCR beta chain sequence. The antigen is undetermined. This entry is derived from a study of Ad26.COV2.S vaccination and SARS-CoV-2 variants. Sequencing was performed with immunoSEQ multiplex PCR; in TCRdb, only in-frame clones are kept and a portion is missing. There are about 350,000 clones in the sample; roughly 81% occur only once, and 2.5% to 3.5% lies in the top ten. Stated treatment: around 19 received Ad26.COV2.S at low or high dose, single or two shots; several received placebo; per-sample allocation not given. The study sampled participants on day 63 after the first vaccine or placebo injection. The V segment lost 6 bases and the J segment 5 bases; nucleotides outside the gene matches: 11. The CDR3 is 15 residues long. Germline lookup yields CDR1 MNHEY and CDR2 SVGAGI. Study-level results: An underestimation of total T cell responses may have resulted from the TCR breadth and depth analyses.

This sample comprised peripheral blood, obtained in a trial of Ad26.COV2.S vaccine versus placebo. The V and J genes are TRBV6-5 and TRBJ2-3; TRBD2 agrees at 7 bases. This sequence was found in a person between 18 and 59 years old who received the Ad26.COV2.S COVID-19 vaccine or a placebo. CDR3 sequence reads: CASRFSLTSLDTQYF. The CDR3 bases are TGTGCCAGCAGATTCAGCTTGACTAGCCTAGATACGCAGTATTTT.